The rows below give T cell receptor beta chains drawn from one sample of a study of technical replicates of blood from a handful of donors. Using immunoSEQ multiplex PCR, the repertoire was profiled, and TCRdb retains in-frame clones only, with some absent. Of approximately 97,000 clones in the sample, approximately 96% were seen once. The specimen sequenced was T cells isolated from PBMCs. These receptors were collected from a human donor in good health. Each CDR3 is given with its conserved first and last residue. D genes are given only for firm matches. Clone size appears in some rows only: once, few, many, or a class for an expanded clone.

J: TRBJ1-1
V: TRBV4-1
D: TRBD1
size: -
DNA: TGCGCCAGCAGCCAAGGCCAGGGGGCCGACACTGAAGCTTTCTTT
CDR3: CASSQGQGADTEAFF

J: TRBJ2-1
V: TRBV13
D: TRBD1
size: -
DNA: TGTGCCAGCAGTCCCGGGACAGGGGCCTTTGATGAGCAGTTCTTC
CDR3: CASSPGTGAFDEQFF

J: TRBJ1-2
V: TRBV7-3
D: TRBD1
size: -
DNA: TGTGCCAGCTCCCAAGGGACAGGATATGGCTACACCTTC
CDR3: CASSQGTGYGYTF

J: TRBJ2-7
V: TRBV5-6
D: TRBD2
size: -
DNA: TGTGCCAGCAGCTTGGGTCTAGCGGGAGAAGGCTACGAGCAGTACTTC
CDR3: CASSLGLAGEGYEQYF

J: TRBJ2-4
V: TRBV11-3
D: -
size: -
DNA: TGTGCCAGCAGTTTCAGCGGGGGGACAGGGGTAGACATTCAGTACTTC
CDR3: CASSFSGGTGVDIQYF

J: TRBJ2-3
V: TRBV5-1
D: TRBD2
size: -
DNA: TGCGCCAGCAGCTTGGCTGGGACTAGCGGGAGTAATACGCAGTATTTT
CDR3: CASSLAGTSGSNTQYF

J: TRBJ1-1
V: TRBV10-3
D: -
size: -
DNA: TGTGCCACCAGGGACACATTTTATGAAGCTTTCTTT
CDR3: CATRDTFYEAFF

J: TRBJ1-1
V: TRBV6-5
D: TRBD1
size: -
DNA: TGTGCCAGCAGCTCCCCGACAGGGGTGAACACTGAAGCTTTCTTT
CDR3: CASSSPTGVNTEAFF

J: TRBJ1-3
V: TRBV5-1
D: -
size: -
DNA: TGCGCCAGCAGCTTGGGCACTACCTCTGGAAACACCATATATTTT
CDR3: CASSLGTTSGNTIYF

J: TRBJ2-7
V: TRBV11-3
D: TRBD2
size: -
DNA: TGTGCCAGCAGCTCTCTAGCGGGGGACGTCTACGAGCAGTACTTC
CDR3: CASSSLAGDVYEQYF

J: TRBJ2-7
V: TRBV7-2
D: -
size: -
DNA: TGTGCCAGCACCCTTCTGGGCTCTTTTTCCTACGAGCAGTACTTC
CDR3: CASTLLGSFSYEQYF

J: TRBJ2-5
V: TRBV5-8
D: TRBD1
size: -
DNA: TGTGCCAGCAGCTGGAGGACAGGGGAGACCCAGTACTTC
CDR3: CASSWRTGETQYF

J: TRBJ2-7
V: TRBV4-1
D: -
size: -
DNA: TGCGCCAGCAGCCAAGATGGCCGTTTGCGGGGAAGCTCCTACGAGCAGTACTTC
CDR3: CASSQDGRLRGSSYEQYF

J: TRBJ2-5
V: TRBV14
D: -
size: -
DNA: TGTGCCAGCAGCCACAGTGGGCTTCTGGGCGGGCAAGAGACCCAGTACTTC
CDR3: CASSHSGLLGGQETQYF

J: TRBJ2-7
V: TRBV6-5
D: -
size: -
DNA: TGTGCCAGCAGCCCCTCCCCGGGGACCTACGAGCAGTACTTC
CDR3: CASSPSPGTYEQYF

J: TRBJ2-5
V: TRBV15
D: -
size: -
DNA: TGTGCCACCAGCAGAGCCGGGTTTGGAGAGACCCAGTACTTC
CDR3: CATSRAGFGETQYF

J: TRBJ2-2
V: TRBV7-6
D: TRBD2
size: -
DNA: TGTGCCAGCAGCTTAGCGGGAACTAGCGGGAGTACAGGGGAGCTGTTTTTT
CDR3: CASSLAGTSGSTGELFF

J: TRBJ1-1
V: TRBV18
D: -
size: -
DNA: TGTGCCAGCTCACCGCGGGAAGGGGCGACTGAAGCTTTCTTT
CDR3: CASSPREGATEAFF

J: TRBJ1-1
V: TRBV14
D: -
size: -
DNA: TGTGCCAGCAGCCAAGATGGGGGCTACAGGGTCTCGGGGAACACTGAAGCTTTCTTT
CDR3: CASSQDGGYRVSGNTEAFF

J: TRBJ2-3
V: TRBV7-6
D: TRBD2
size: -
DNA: TGTGCCAGCAGCTTAGCCGGGACTACAACAGATACGCAGTATTTT
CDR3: CASSLAGTTTDTQYF

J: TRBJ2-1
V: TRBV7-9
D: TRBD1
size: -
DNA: TGTGCCAGCAGCGTCTACGACAGGGCTTACAATGAGCAGTTCTTC
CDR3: CASSVYDRAYNEQFF

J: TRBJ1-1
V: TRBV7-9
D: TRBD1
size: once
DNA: TGTGCCAGCAGCCCACCTGGACAGGGGAACACTGAAGCTTTCTTT
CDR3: CASSPPGQGNTEAFF

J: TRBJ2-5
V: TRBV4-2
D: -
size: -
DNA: TGTGCCAGCAGCCAAGATGGGCCACGGGAGCTCCAAGAGACCCAGTACTTC
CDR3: CASSQDGPRELQETQYF

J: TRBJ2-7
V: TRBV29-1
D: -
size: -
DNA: TGCAGCGGGCTGGCTGGCTACGAGCAGTACTTC
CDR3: CSGLAGYEQYF

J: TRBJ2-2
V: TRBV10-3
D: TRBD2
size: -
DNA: TGTGCCATCAGTGCACTTCCGGGACTAGCGGGAGGTATGAACACCGGGGAGCTGTTTTTT
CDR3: CAISALPGLAGGMNTGELFF

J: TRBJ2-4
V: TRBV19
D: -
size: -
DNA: TGTGCCAGTAGCGGGGTAGCCAAAAACATTCAGTACTTC
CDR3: CASSGVAKNIQYF

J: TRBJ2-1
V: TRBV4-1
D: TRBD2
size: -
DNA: TGCGCCAGCAGCCAAGTGGGGGGGAAGGGCGCCTATGAGCAGTTCTTC
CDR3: CASSQVGGKGAYEQFF

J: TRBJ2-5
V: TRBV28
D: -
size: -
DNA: TGTGCCAGCCGGTTGGCCAGGGGCCAAGAGACCCAGTACTTC
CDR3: CASRLARGQETQYF

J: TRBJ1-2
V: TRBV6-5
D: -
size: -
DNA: TGTGCCAGCAGTAGAGGAGTCGATGGCTACACCTTC
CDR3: CASSRGVDGYTF

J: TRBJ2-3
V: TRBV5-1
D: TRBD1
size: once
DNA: TGCGCCAGCAGCTTGGGTGCAGGGGGCTTCACAGATACGCAGTATTTT
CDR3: CASSLGAGGFTDTQYF

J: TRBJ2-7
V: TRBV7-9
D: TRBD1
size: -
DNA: TGTGCCAGTACCGACAGGGGTCCCTACGAGCAGTACTTC
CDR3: CASTDRGPYEQYF

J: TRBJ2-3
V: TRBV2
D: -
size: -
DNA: TGTGCCAGCAGTTCCGCAGATACGCAGTATTTT
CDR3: CASSSADTQYF

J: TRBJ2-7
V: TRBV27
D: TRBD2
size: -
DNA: TGTGCCAGCAATCGTCGCTTCGAGACTAGCGGGAGTATGTCCCACGAGCAGTACTTC
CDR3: CASNRRFETSGSMSHEQYF

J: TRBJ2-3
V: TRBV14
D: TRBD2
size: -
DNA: TGTGCCAGCAGCCCGCGACTAGCGGGGACCACAGATACGCAGTATTTT
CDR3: CASSPRLAGTTDTQYF

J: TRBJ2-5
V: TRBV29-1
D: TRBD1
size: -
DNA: TGCAGCGTTGAACCCGGGACAGGGGGAGAGACCCAGTACTTC
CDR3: CSVEPGTGGETQYF

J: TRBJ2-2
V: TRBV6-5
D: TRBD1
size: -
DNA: TGTGCCAGCAGTTACGGAGACAGGGTGACCGGGGAGCTGTTTTTT
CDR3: CASSYGDRVTGELFF

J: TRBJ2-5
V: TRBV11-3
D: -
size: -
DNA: TGTGCCAGCAGCTTTCTCGGCGGGGAGACCCAGTACTTC
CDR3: CASSFLGGETQYF

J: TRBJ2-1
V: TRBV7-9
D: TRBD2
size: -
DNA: TGTGCCAGCAGCTTAGGAGGACTAGCGGGAGAGCAGTTCTTC
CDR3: CASSLGGLAGEQFF

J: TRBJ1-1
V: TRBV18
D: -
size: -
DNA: TGTGCCAGCTCACCGGACATGGCTGAAGCTTTCTTT
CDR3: CASSPDMAEAFF

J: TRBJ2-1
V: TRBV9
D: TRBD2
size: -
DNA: TGTGCCAGCAGCGTAGCTAGGGGACTAGCGGGAGGGGAACAGTTCTTC
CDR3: CASSVARGLAGGEQFF

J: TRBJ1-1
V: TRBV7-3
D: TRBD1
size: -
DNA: TGTGCCAGCAGCTTGGAGGGGGCTAAGTACACTGAAGCTTTCTTT
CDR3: CASSLEGAKYTEAFF

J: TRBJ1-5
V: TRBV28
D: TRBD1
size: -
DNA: TGTGCCAGCAGTTTCACCGGGACAGAAAGCAATCAGCCCCAGCATTTT
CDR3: CASSFTGTESNQPQHF

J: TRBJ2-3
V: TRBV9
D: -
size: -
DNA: TGTGCCAGCAGCGTAGCTTCTTCCGATACCCGGACGCAGTATTTT
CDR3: CASSVASSDTRTQYF

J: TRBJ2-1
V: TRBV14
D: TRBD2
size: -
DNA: TGTGCCAGCAGACTAGCGGGAGTGAGCAATGAGCAGTTCTTC
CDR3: CASRLAGVSNEQFF

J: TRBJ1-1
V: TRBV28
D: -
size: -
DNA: TGTGCCAGCGGATGGGCCCCGGGATTGAACACTGAAGCTTTCTTT
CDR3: CASGWAPGLNTEAFF

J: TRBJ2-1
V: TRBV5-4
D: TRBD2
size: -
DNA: TGTGCCAGCAGCTTGGTCCGGGAGGTCAATGAGCAGTTCTTC
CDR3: CASSLVREVNEQFF

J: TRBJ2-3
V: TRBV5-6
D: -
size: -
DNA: TGTGCCAGCAGCTTCTACGTAGATACGCAGTATTTT
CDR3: CASSFYVDTQYF

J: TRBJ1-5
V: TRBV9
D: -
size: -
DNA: TGTGCCAGCAGCGTGGGCGGTCAGGGGCCCCAGCATTTT
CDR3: CASSVGGQGPQHF

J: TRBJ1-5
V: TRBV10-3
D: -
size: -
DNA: TGTGCCACCCAGACGGACTATCAGCCCCAGCATTTT
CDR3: CATQTDYQPQHF

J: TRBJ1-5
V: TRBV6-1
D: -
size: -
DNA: TGTGCCAGCAGTGAGGAGTATAGCAATCAGCCCCAGCATTTT
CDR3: CASSEEYSNQPQHF

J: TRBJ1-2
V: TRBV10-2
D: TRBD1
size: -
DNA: TGCGCCAGCAGTGACCTTCGGACAGGCTATGGCTACACCTTC
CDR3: CASSDLRTGYGYTF

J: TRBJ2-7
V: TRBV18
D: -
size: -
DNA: TGTGCCAGCTCACGCGACACCTACGAGCAGTACTTC
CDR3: CASSRDTYEQYF

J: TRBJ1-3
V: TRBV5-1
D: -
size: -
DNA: TGCGCCAGCAGCTTGTTACAGGGAAACACCATATATTTT
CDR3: CASSLLQGNTIYF

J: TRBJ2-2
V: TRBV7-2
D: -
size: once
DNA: TGTGCCAGCAAGCGGCTAGAGGCGGTCACCGGGGAGCTGTTTTTT
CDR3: CASKRLEAVTGELFF

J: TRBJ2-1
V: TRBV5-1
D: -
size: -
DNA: TGCGCCAGCAGCTTGGCCTCCATCAACCAGGGAAACGACGATGAGCAGTTCTTC
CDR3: CASSLASINQGNDDEQFF

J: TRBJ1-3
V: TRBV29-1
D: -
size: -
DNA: TGCAGCGTGAGAGGACACAACTCTGGAAACACCATATATTTT
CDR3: CSVRGHNSGNTIYF

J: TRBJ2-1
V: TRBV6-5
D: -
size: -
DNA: TGTGCCAGCAGTTACCTCGGGACTTCCTACAATGAGCAGTTCTTC
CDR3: CASSYLGTSYNEQFF